Each of the 9 T cell receptor beta chains below was sequenced from the same sample in a study of vaccination and CD4 T cells after COVID-19. Antigens of these TCRs are unknown. At the Johns Hopkins FTIC core, DNA taken from cultured CD4+ T cells was sequenced by way of the Oncomine TCR Beta short-read assay. Scientists extracted genomic DNA from CD4+ T cells grown in culture. TCRdb reprocessed the PCR reads with MiXCR, giving one entry per CDR3 protein. Of roughly 10,000 distinct CDR3 sequences listed, about 40% are singletons. Treatment: approximately nine-day PBMC culture with coronavirus spike peptide pools or control peptides (ViraFEST assay). Unexposed donor CD4+ T cells predated the COVID-19 pandemic, collected 2011-2018. The sequenced sample was CD4+ T cells from blood, cultured in vitro. Every receptor here comes from a human donor in good health.

V is TRBV6-2 or TRBV6-3 and J is TRBJ2-5; D is undetermined. Between the trimmed V and J ends, which lost 8 bases and 5 bases, there was a span of 6 bases. CDR1 and CDR2 (germline): MNHEY, SVGEGT. The CDR3 covers 10 residues. The CDR3 here is CASGLETQYF. CDR3 bases: TGTGCCAGCGGGTTGGAGACCCAGTACTTC.

This chain uses TRBV27 with TRBJ1-2, with 7 bases identical to TRBD1. Germline V gene lookup returns CDR1 MNHEY and CDR2 SMNVEV (reference sequence). CDR3 length equals 15 residues. Germline trimming cut 2 bases from V and 6 bases from J; bases unmatched to any gene: 9. This chain's CDR3 is CASSLLGRGKHGYTF. In DNA form, the CDR3 reads TGTGCCAGCAGTTTACTAGGCAGGGGGAAACATGGCTACACCTTC.

This clonotype was seen more than once but under ten times. V usage is TRBV24-1 and J usage is TRBJ1-2; D call uncertain. CDR1 and CDR2 (germline): KGHDR, SFDVKD. V shed 3 bases and J shed 6 bases, with 13 bases lying between them. The CDR3 length is 14 residues. The chain's CDR3 is CATSDIAREDGYTF. The CDR3 DNA follows: TGTGCCACCAGTGATATTGCTAGGGAAGATGGCTACACCTTC.

The CDR3 DNA follows: TGTGCCACCAGTGATGGGGAACCATACGAGCAGTACTTC. This sequence encodes CATSDGEPYEQYF. J is TRBJ2-7 and V is TRBV24-1, with D unresolved. CDR1 and CDR2 (germline): KGHDR, SFDVKD. Deletions cut 3 bases from V and 4 bases from J, with 9 bases between. The CDR3 totals 13 residues.

The chain recombines TRBV7-8 with TRBJ2-3; 12 positions agree with TRBD1. The germline V gene has CDR1 SGHVS and CDR2 FQNEAQ. The V gene end was trimmed by 5 bases and the J gene end by 7 bases; junction bases not matched to a gene: 10. This CDR3 has 16 amino acids. CDR3 sequence reads: CASSVDSGQGAYTQYF. CDR3 nucleotides: TGTGCCAGCAGCGTAGATTCGGGACAGGGGGCCTATACGCAGTATTTT.

The rearrangement joins TRBV2 to TRBJ1-1; 9 bases are shared with TRBD1. The CDR3 is 16 residues long. Germline V gene sequence: CDR1 SNHLY, CDR2 FYNNEI. Germline trimming cut 4 bases from V and 2 bases from J; bases unmatched to any gene: 8. The CDR3 sequence is CASSVSGTGLNTEAFF. The CDR3 DNA reads as TGTGCCAGCAGTGTTAGCGGGACAGGGCTCAACACTGAAGCTTTCTTT.

The table lists this clonotype with a few counts. The genes are TRBV7-2 and TRBJ1-5; TRBD1 matches at 7 bases. Losses at the gene ends were 5 bases for V and 8 bases for J; bases not matched to a gene: 6. Germline V gene data show CDR1 as SGHTA and CDR2 as FQGNSA. This CDR3 comprises 13 residues. The chain's CDR3 is CASSQDRFKPQHF. The CDR3 DNA reads as TGTGCCAGCAGCCAGGACAGGTTTAAGCCCCAGCATTTT.

The chain carries TRBV20-1 and TRBJ2-3; TRBD2 matches at 12 bases. The germline V gene has CDR1 DFQATT and CDR2 SNEGSKA (reference sequence). Losses at the gene ends were 1 base for V and 4 bases for J; bases not matched to a gene: 0. The CDR3 is made up of 14 amino acids. CDR3 DNA sequence: TGCAGTGCTAGAGGACTAGCGGGAGCAGATACGCAGTATTTT. Translating gives CSARGLAGADTQYF.

Only a few counts were recorded for this clonotype. The chain has TRBV7-8 and TRBJ2-7; D ambiguous. Germline V gene lookup returns CDR1 SGHVS and CDR2 FQNEAQ. V was cut by 1 base and J by 1 base, with 8 bases left in between. The CDR3 length is 14 residues. The CDR3 DNA is TGTGCCAGCAGCTTAGGAGCTCTATCCTACGAGCAGTACTTC. It encodes CASSLGALSYEQYF.